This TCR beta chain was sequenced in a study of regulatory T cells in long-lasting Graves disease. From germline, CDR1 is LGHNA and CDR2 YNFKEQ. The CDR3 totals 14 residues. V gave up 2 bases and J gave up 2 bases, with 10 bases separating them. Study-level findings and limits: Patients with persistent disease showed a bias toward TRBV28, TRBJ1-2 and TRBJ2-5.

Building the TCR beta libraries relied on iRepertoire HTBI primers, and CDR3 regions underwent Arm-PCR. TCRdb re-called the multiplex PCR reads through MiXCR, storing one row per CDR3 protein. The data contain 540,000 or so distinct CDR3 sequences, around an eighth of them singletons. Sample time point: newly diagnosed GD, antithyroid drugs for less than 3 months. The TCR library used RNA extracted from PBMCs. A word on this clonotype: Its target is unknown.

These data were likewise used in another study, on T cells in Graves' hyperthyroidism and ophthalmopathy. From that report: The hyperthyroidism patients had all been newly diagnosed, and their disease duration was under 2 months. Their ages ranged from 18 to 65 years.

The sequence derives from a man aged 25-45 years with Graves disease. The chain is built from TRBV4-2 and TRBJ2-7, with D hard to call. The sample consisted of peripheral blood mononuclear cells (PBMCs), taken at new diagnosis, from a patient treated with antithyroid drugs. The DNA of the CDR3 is TGTGCCAGCAGCCAAAGACCTGAAACCTACGAGCAGTACTTC. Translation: CASSQRPETYEQYF.